This entry concerns a single T cell receptor (beta chain). Its antigen is not known. V lost 4 bases and J lost 4; bases outside the gene matches: 5. Germline V CDR1 and CDR2: SGHRS, YFSETQ. This CDR3 has 16 amino acids. The data belong to a study of cytomegalovirus exposure and HLA in healthy donors. Study-level points and caveats: 15,000 to 20,000 TCR beta sequences were associated with HLA alleles at 0.05 false discovery rate in a later analysis. The authors enumerated over 150 TCR beta chains as linked to cytomegalovirus. There were several of the most significant clusters that appeared linked to common viral pathogens in a later analysis. In a later analysis, an Asian-associated ancestry cluster reportedly showed fewer N-insertions than the approximately 660-donor mean.

PCR involved 60 Vbeta and 13 Jbeta primers. Here immunoSEQ multiplex PCR was the method, and the copy in TCRdb shows in-frame clones only, minus some. Here the sample spans roughly 110,000 clones, around 80% being singletons. The origin of this receptor is a woman aged 45-65 years in good health and CMV-seropositive. This chain joins TRBV5-1 and TRBJ2-5, with 15 positions matching TRBD2. Sequencing input: PBMCs. The CDR3 spells CASSPRTSGGAETQYF. For the CDR3, the DNA is TGCGCCAGCAGCCCCCGGACTAGCGGGGGGGCAGAGACCCAGTACTTC.